This TCR beta chain was profiled in a study of graft-versus-host responses after intestinal transplantation. The data were produced by immunoSEQ multiplex PCR, yet TCRdb's version contains in-frame clones alone and is incomplete. The table has 80,000 to 95,000 clones, roughly 91% seen once; the top ten hold approximately 2%. With 5 bases removed from V and 6 bases from J, the gap between germline ends came to 20 bases. The CDR3 sequence is 15 residues long. Germline CDR1 reads SQVTM; CDR2 reads ANQGSEA. About this clone: Its antigen is not identified.

The sequence was collected from a human donor who received an intestinal transplant. The chain combines TRBV29-1 with TRBJ2-1; the D gene is possibly TRBD1 (8 bases). The source material was unstimulated CD8+ T cells sorted from spleen or lymph node cells, sampled before intestinal transplant. CDR3 nucleotides: TGCAGCGTTCCAAAGACAGGGGAGCGGGGCAATGAGCAGTTCTTC. Its protein is CSVPKTGERGNEQFF.